This T cell receptor (beta chain) was sequenced during a study of blood T cell repertoires in COVID-19. Turning to the study itself: PBMCs, B-cell-depleted T cells, or T cells provided the cDNA or gDNA that made up the material.

In the original processing: It was from reference gene primer amplification that nucleated cell counts were estimated. The data were produced by immunoSEQ multiplex PCR, yet TCRdb's version contains in-frame clones alone and is incomplete. The DNA was the basis for D and trimming; V, J and clone size are from that table. The data hold roughly 340,000 clones, with 75% to 90% observed a single time. Remarks on this clone: The same CDR3 can be traced to other DNA sequences in this sample.

This CDR3 is 17 amino acids long. V lost 7 bases, J lost 2 bases, and 6 bases stayed unmatched. Looked up from germline, CDR1 is SGHRS and CDR2 is YFSETQ. Participants' reported clinical history set cohort assignment. The sequenced sample consisted of PBMCs or T cells enriched from blood (not recorded which). The clonotype comes from a man aged 18 to 30 who had recovered from COVID-19. The V call is TRBV5-1, the J call TRBJ2-1; 16 bases match TRBD2. CDR3 coding DNA: TGCGCCAGCTCCTCGGGACTAGCGGGAGGGACCTACAATGAGCAGTTCTTC. The encoded protein is CASSSGLAGGTYNEQFF. Variable domain in full (rest from reference TRBV5-1 and TRBJ2-1): KAGVTQTPRYLIKTRGQQVTLSCSPISGHRSVSWYQQTPGQGLQFLFEYFSETQRNKGNFPGRFSGRQFSNSRSEMNVSTLELGDSALYLCASSSGLAGGTYNEQFFGPGTRLTVL.